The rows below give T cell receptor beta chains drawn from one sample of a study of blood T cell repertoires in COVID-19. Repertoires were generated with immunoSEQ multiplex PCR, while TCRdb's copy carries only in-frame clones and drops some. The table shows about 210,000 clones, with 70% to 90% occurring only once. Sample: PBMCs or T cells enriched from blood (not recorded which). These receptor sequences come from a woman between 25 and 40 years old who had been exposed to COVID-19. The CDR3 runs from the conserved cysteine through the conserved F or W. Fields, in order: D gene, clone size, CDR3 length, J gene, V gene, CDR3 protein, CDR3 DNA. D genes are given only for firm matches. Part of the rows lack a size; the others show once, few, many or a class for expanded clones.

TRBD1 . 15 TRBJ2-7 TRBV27 CASSSHRDRVYEQYF TGTGCCAGCAGTTCTCACCGGGACAGGGTTTACGAGCAGTACTTC
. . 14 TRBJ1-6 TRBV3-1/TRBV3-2 CASSQVSGNSPLHF TGTGCCAGCAGCCAAGTCTCAGGGAATTCACCCCTCCACTTT
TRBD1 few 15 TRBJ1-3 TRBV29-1 CSVGGQRNSGNTIYF TGCAGCGTTGGGGGACAGCGCAACTCTGGAAACACCATATATTTT
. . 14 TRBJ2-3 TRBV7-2 CASSLVTAGDTQYF TGTGCCAGCAGCTTAGTGACTGCCGGAGATACGCAGTATTTT
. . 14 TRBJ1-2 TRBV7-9 CASSSLDILYGYTF TGTGCCAGCAGCTCCCTGGACATTCTCTATGGCTACACCTTC
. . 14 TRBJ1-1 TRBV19 CASSTGTLQGSAFF TGTGCCAGTAGTACCGGGACACTACAGGGCTCGGCTTTCTTT
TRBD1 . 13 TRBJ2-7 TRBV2 CASRGTGKGEQYF TGTGCCAGCAGAGGGACAGGGAAAGGCGAGCAGTACTTC
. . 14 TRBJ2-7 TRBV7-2 CASSLDQGAYEQYF TGTGCCAGCAGCTTAGACCAAGGGGCCTACGAGCAGTACTTC
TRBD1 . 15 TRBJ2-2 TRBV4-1 CASSQEQGTTGELFF TGCGCCAGCAGCCAAGAACAGGGGACCACCGGGGAGCTGTTTTTT
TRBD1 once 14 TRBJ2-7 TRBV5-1 CASSVTGQSHEQYF TGCGCCAGCAGCGTGACGGGACAGAGCCACGAGCAGTACTTC
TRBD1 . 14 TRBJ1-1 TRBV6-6 CASSRQGENTEAFF TGTGCCAGCAGTCGACAGGGCGAGAACACTGAAGCTTTCTTT
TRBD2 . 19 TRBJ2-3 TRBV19 CASSTPRRGADDDTDTQYF TGTGCCAGTAGTACCCCCAGGCGGGGGGCCGATGACGACACAGATACGCAGTATTTT
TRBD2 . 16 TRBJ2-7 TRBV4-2 CASSLLTSGGSIEQYF TGTGCCAGCAGCCTCCTGACTAGCGGGGGGTCTATTGAGCAGTACTTC
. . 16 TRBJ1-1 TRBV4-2 CASSQGRPGGNTEAFF TGTGCCAGCAGCCAGGGGCGTCCGGGTGGTAACACTGAAGCTTTCTTT
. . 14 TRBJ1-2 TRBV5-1 CASSLDGQNYGYTF TGCGCCAGCAGCTTGGATGGACAGAACTATGGCTACACCTTC
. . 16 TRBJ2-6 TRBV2 CASSVQVLSGANVLTF TGTGCCAGCAGTGTACAGGTTCTCTCTGGGGCCAACGTCCTGACTTTC
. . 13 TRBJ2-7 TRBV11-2 CASSPSPVGEQYF TGTGCCAGCAGCCCTAGCCCGGTAGGTGAGCAGTACTTC
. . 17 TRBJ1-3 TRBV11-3 CASSLGGAGSSGNTIYF TGTGCCAGCAGCTTAGGAGGTGCGGGTTCGTCTGGAAACACCATATATTTT
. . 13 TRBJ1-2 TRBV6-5 CASRKTETYGYTF TGTGCCAGCAGAAAGACAGAGACCTATGGCTACACCTTC
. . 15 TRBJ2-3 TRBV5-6 CASSLTQGSTDTQYF TGTGCCAGCAGCTTGACCCAGGGGAGCACAGATACGCAGTATTTT
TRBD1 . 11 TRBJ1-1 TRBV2 CASREDREAFF TGTGCCAGCAGGGAGGACAGGGAAGCTTTCTTT
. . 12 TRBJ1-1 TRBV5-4 CASNSGNTEAFF TGTGCCAGCAACAGTGGGAACACTGAAGCTTTCTTT
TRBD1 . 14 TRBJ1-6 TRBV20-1 CSASTGQGWSPLHF TGCAGTGCTAGTACGGGACAGGGTTGGTCACCCCTCCACTTT
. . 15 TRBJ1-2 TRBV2 CASSEDPGGPYGYTF TGTGCCAGCAGTGAAGACCCCGGGGGGCCTTATGGCTACACCTTC
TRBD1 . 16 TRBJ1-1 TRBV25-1 CASRPFTGDTNTEAFF TGTGCCAGCAGACCCTTTACAGGGGACACGAACACTGAAGCTTTCTTT
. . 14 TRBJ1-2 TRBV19 CASSLGQGKAGYTF TGTGCCAGTTCCCTGGGCCAGGGTAAAGCTGGCTACACCTTC
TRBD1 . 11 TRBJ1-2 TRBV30 CAWNRGGGYTF TGTGCCTGGAACAGGGGAGGTGGCTACACCTTC
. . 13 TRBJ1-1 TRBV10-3 CAISGRENTEAFF TGTGCCATCAGTGGGCGGGAGAACACTGAAGCTTTCTTT
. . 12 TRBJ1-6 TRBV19 CASSPLSGALHF TGTGCCAGTAGTCCCTTGTCGGGGGCCCTCCACTTT